This T cell receptor beta chain was observed in a study of T cell changes during pregnancy in multiple sclerosis. With regard to this clone: The sample has other DNA sequences that encode this CDR3 too.

The CDR3 extends over 15 amino acids. With 1 base removed from V and 1 base from J, the gap between germline ends came to 9 bases. The germline CDR1 and CDR2 sequences are MGHRA and YSYEKL. Using immunoSEQ multiplex PCR, the repertoire was profiled, and TCRdb retains in-frame clones only, with some absent. The sample includes roughly 80,000 clones, about 91% of them seen just once. This TCR derives from a female donor with multiple sclerosis, enrolled in a pregnancy study. The V and J genes are TRBV4-1 and TRBJ2-3; a possible D gene is TRBD2 (6 bases). The specimen was peripheral blood, collected before pregnancy. In nucleotides, the CDR3 is TGCGCCAGCAGCCAAGTCGGAGGGGGCACAGATACGCAGTATTTT. Translated: CASSQVGGGTDTQYF.